The next 5 T cell receptor beta chains were all read from a single sample in a study of shared clonotypes between healthy human individuals. Data came from immunoSEQ multiplex PCR; TCRdb stores just in-frame clones and leaves some out. The table shows roughly 2 million clones, with around 95% occurring only once. The sample consisted of naive CD4+ T cells sorted from blood. Subset defined: CD45RA+ positively selected. These receptors were obtained from a young man in good health.

The chain couples TRBV5-4 to TRBJ1-1; D uncertain. CDR1 is SGHNT and CDR2 is YYREEE in the germline V gene (reference sequence). V was shortened by 10 bases and J by 1 base, with 14 bases between the two germline ends. The CDR3 length is 13 residues. The CDR3 sequence is CALRKGRNTEAFF. Written as DNA, the CDR3 is TGTGCCCTCCGCAAGGGCCGGAACACTGAAGCTTTCTTT.

The chain recombines TRBV25-1 with TRBJ2-3; D call uncertain. V was shortened by 5 bases and J by 1 base, with 13 bases between the two germline ends. CDR1 MGHDK and CDR2 SYGVNS come from the germline V gene. The length of the CDR3 is 15 residues. As DNA, the CDR3 is TGTGCCAGCAGTCGCCGGGCCACCGGCACAGATACGCAGTATTTT. Translating gives CASSRRATGTDTQYF.

The chain has TRBV6-6 and TRBJ1-5; weak D call: TRBD1 (6 bases). The CDR3 extends over 15 amino acids. Trimming took 4 bases from V and 4 from J, leaving 14 bases between them. Per germline, CDR1 MNHNY and CDR2 SVGAGI (reference sequence). The chain's CDR3 is CASSWGSGVNQPQHF. The DNA of the CDR3 is TGTGCCAGCAGTTGGGGATCAGGGGTTAATCAGCCCCAGCATTTT.

The V and J genes are TRBV9 and TRBJ1-1; D is ambiguous. CDR1 SGDLS and CDR2 YYNGEE come from the germline V gene. Deletions cut 4 bases from V and 4 bases from J, with 17 bases between. This CDR3 region has 15 residues. The CDR3 spells CASSPLPGVGTEAFF. For the CDR3, the DNA is TGTGCCAGCAGCCCCCTCCCCGGGGTAGGCACTGAAGCTTTCTTT.

This clone has only one observation. The chain links TRBV27 to TRBJ2-7; TRBD1 aligns across 7 bases. Germline CDR1 MNHEY, CDR2 SMNVEV (reference sequence). The CDR3 contains 12 residues. After removal of 5 bases from V and 6 bases from J, the junction contained 4 bases not matched to a gene. CDR3 region: CASSLNRGEQYF. CDR3 in DNA: TGTGCCAGCAGTCTCAACAGGGGCGAGCAGTACTTC.